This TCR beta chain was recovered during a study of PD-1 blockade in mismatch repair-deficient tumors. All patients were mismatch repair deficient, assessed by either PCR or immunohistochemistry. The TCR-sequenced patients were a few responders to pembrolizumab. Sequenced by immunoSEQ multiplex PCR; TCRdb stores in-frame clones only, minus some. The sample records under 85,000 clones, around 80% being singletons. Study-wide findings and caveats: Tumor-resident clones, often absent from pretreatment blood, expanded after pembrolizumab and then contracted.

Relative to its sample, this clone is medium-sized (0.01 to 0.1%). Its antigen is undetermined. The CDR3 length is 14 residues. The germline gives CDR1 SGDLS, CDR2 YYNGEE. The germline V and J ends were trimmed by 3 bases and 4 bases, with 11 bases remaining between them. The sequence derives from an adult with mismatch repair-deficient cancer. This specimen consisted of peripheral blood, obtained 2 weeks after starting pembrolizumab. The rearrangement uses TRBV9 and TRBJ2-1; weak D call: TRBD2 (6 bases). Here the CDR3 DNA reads TGTGCCAGCAGCGCTCACGGAGGGTACAATGAGCAGTTCTTC. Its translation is CASSAHGGYNEQFF.